This passage covers 8 T cell receptor beta chains from one sample sequenced in a study of blood T cell repertoires in COVID-19. Assay: immunoSEQ multiplex PCR; the TCRdb copy retains only in-frame clones and omits some. The sample holds about 270,000 clones, approximately 90% seen once. Sequenced: PBMCs or T cells enriched from blood (not recorded which). The receptors shown here come from a woman aged 25 to 39 with acute COVID-19.

The chain joins TRBV6-5 to TRBJ1-6; 7 nucleotides agree with TRBD1. Losses at the gene ends were 0 bases for V and 8 bases for J; bases not matched to a gene: 4. Germline loops: CDR1 MNHEY, CDR2 SVGAGI. CDR3 length: 15 amino acids. The CDR3 region is CASSYSRQGDSPLHF. In nucleotides, the CDR3 is TGTGCCAGCAGTTACTCGAGACAGGGCGATTCACCCCTCCACTTT.

The sample holds one count of this clone. The J gene is TRBJ1-1, the V gene TRBV18, with D tentatively TRBD1 (6 bases). Trimming took off 2 bases at V and 0 bases at J, with 10 bases between the two ends. Germline V lookup: CDR1 KGHSH, CDR2 LQKENI. The CDR3 is made up of 15 amino acids. CDR3: CASSPRQDLNTEAFF. The CDR3 coding sequence is TGTGCCAGCTCACCAAGACAGGATTTGAACACTGAAGCTTTCTTT.

This CDR3 reads CASSLVSTDTQYF. The CDR3 DNA sequence: TGTGCCAGCAGCTTAGTAAGCACAGATACGCAGTATTTT. V is TRBV7-9 and J is TRBJ2-3; D is undetermined. V gave up 1 base and J gave up 0 bases, with 2 bases separating them. This CDR3 has 13 amino acids. Germline lookup yields CDR1 SEHNR and CDR2 FQNEAQ (reference sequence). Full variable domain (rest looked up from reference TRBV7-9 and TRBJ2-3): DTGVSQNPRHKITKRGQNVTFRCDPISEHNRLYWYRQTLGQGPEFLTYFQNEAQLEKSRLLSDRFSAERPKGSFSTLEIQRTEQGDSAMYLCASSLVSTDTQYFGPGTRLTVL.

V is TRBV18 and J is TRBJ1-1; TRBD1 agrees at 9 bases. Germline CDR1 reads KGHSH; CDR2 reads LQKENI. V lost 1 base, J lost 4 bases, and 10 bases stayed unmatched. There are 17 residues in the CDR3. CDR3 region: CASSPRTTGGGSTEAFF. CDR3 DNA sequence: TGTGCCAGCTCACCACGAACGACAGGGGGTGGTAGCACTGAAGCTTTCTTT.

The rearrangement links TRBV9 to TRBJ2-3; D is possibly TRBD2 (6 bases). This CDR3 spans 14 amino acids. V lost 6 bases to trimming and J lost 1 base, with 12 bases between them. In germline, CDR1 is SGDLS, CDR2 YYNGEE. The CDR3 DNA reads as TGTGCCAGCAACGGAGGGTTGGGCACAGATACGCAGTATTTT. Translating gives CASNGGLGTDTQYF.

The CDR3 loop is CASSALLAGGDEQFF. DNA of the CDR3: TGTGCCAGCAGTGCGCTACTAGCGGGAGGGGATGAGCAGTTCTTC. V and J are TRBV2 and TRBJ2-1, with 13 bases fitting TRBD2. Germline assignment: CDR1 SNHLY and CDR2 FYNNEI. The trim removed 4 bases at V and 8 bases at J, leaving 5 bases unmatched. There are 15 residues in the CDR3.

CDR3 region: CASSSGNRDEQFF. The DNA of the CDR3 is TGTGCCAGTTCAAGCGGGAATCGCGATGAGCAGTTCTTC. The rearrangement links TRBV19 to TRBJ2-1, with 7 positions matching TRBD2. Per the germline V gene, CDR1 is LNHDA and CDR2 is SQIVND (reference sequence). After removal of 8 bases from V and 8 bases from J, the junction contained 9 bases not matched to a gene. The CDR3 totals 13 residues.

The chain uses TRBV27 and TRBJ2-1; 8 nucleotides agree with TRBD2. Germline-derived CDR1 and CDR2 are MNHEY and SMNVEV (reference sequence). The J segment lost 4 bases and the V segment lost 6 bases, leaving 14 bases of the junction unmatched. The CDR3 has 17 amino acids. The CDR3 DNA is TGTGCCAGCAGCCGTTCCGGCGGGAGGCCCCCATACAATGAGCAGTTCTTC. The encoded protein is CASSRSGGRPPYNEQFF.